What follows are 32 T cell receptor beta chains derived from one specimen sequenced in a study of cytomegalovirus exposure and HLA in healthy donors. The PCR contained 60 Vbeta and 13 Jbeta primers. Measured with immunoSEQ multiplex PCR; TCRdb has only the in-frame clones, and not every one. This sample's table has about 84,000 clones. The material sequenced was PBMCs. These receptors were collected from a man aged 50 to 59 in good health and CMV-seronegative.

The chain couples TRBV27 to TRBJ2-3; D is unresolved. The CDR3 totals 13 residues. V was shortened by 3 bases and J by 0 bases, with 4 bases between the two germline ends. Germline lookup yields CDR1 MNHEY and CDR2 SMNVEV (reference sequence). CDR3 DNA: TGTGCCAGCAGTTTTCGTAGCACAGATACGCAGTATTTT. This encodes CASSFRSTDTQYF.

The chain recombines TRBV4-2 with TRBJ1-4; D not resolved. Germline CDR1 and CDR2: LGHNA and YNFKEQ. Trimming took 3 bases from V and 6 from J, leaving 11 bases between them. The CDR3 extends over 14 amino acids. This CDR3 reads CASSQGRGDEKLFF. In DNA, the CDR3 is TGTGCCAGCAGCCAGGGTCGGGGAGATGAAAAACTGTTTTTT.

The chain links TRBV9 to TRBJ2-1; a possible D gene is TRBD2 (5 bases). The CDR3 is 16 amino acids. Trimming cost V 8 bases and J 6 bases, with 24 bases left between them. Germline CDR1 and CDR2: SGDLS and YYNGEE. Written as DNA, the CDR3 is TGTGCCAGTAACCTTCTTACGGGGTCCCTCTTCAATGAGCAGTTCTTC. Protein: CASNLLTGSLFNEQFF. Based on the CDR3 plus reference TRBV9 and TRBJ2-1, the full variable domain is DSGVTQTPKHLITATGQRVTLRCSPRSGDLSVYWYQQSLDQGLQFLIQYYNGEERAKGNILERFSAQQFPDLHSELNLSSLELGDSALYFCASNLLTGSLFNEQFFGPGTRLTVL.

The chain joins TRBV4-2 to TRBJ1-1; D is unclear. This CDR3 is 15 amino acids long. V was pared by 4 bases and J by 1 base, with 13 bases between. Per the germline V gene, CDR1 is LGHNA and CDR2 is YNFKEQ. The CDR3 region is CASSPHSGTNTEAFF. Here the CDR3 DNA reads TGTGCCAGCAGCCCCCACTCGGGAACGAACACTGAAGCTTTCTTT.

The chain couples TRBV5-5 to TRBJ1-6; 8 nucleotides align to TRBD1. Trimming took 4 bases from V and 9 from J; bases not matched to a gene: 6. Germline V CDR1 and CDR2: SGHKS, YYEKEE (reference sequence). This CDR3 contains 14 residues. CDR3 sequence (DNA): TGTGCCAGCAGCATCGGACAGGGCGGTTCACCCCTCCACTTT. Residues: CASSIGQGGSPLHF.

The chain couples TRBV18 to TRBJ2-7, with D hard to call. The germline gives CDR1 KGHSH, CDR2 LQKENI. The CDR3 covers 12 residues. V was cut by 6 bases and J by 7 bases, with 13 bases left in between. The CDR3 spells CASSGLTKEQYF. The DNA for the CDR3 is TGTGCCAGCTCTGGGCTAACGAAAGAGCAGTACTTC.

J is TRBJ2-2 and V is TRBV13, with TRBD1 as a possible D gene (6 bases). The CDR3 contains 15 residues. Germline-derived CDR1 and CDR2 are PRHDT and FYEKMQ (reference sequence). V gave up 5 bases and J gave up 5 bases, with 15 bases separating them. The chain's CDR3 is CASSPRQGLTGELFF. DNA for the CDR3: TGTGCCAGCAGCCCTCGGCAGGGGCTTACCGGGGAGCTGTTTTTT.

V usage is TRBV19 and J usage is TRBJ1-1; TRBD1 aligns across 8 bases. The CDR3 has 10 residues. After removal of 8 bases from V and 8 bases from J, the junction contained 1 base not matched to a gene. Germline V gene sequence: CDR1 LNHDA, CDR2 SQIVND (reference sequence). This CDR3 reads CASWDREAFF. The CDR3 nucleotides read TGTGCCAGTTGGGACAGGGAAGCTTTCTTT.

The chain recombines TRBV4-1 with TRBJ1-3, with D unclear. With 4 bases removed from V and 4 bases from J, the gap between germline ends came to 2 bases. In germline, CDR1 is MGHRA, CDR2 YSYEKL. This CDR3 comprises 11 residues. The CDR3 DNA reads as TGCGCCAGCAGCCCGGGAAACACCATATATTTT. Its protein product is CASSPGNTIYF.

The J gene is TRBJ2-1, the V gene TRBV28, with a tentative D call TRBD1 (5 bases). The CDR3 has 13 residues. Germline CDR1 and CDR2: MDHEN and SYDVKM. Deletions cut 1 base from V and 10 bases from J, with 11 bases between. The CDR3 bases are TGTGCCAGCAGTTTATCAGGGTCGAGCGAGCAGTTCTTC. Translated, it gives CASSLSGSSEQFF.

The V and J genes are TRBV28 and TRBJ2-7, with D hard to call. V was clipped by 6 bases and J by 2 bases, with 5 bases between them. Germline-derived CDR1 and CDR2 are MDHEN and SYDVKM. The CDR3 is 11 residues long. The CDR3 protein is CASSSPYEQYF. The DNA of the CDR3 is TGTGCCAGCAGCTCCCCCTACGAGCAGTACTTC.

The genes are TRBV10-3 and TRBJ1-5; 7 bases line up with TRBD1. V lost 6 bases, J lost 4 bases, and 3 bases stayed unmatched. The germline V gene encodes CDR1 ENHRY and CDR2 SYGVKD. The CDR3 extends over 13 amino acids. CDR3 nucleotide sequence: TGTGCCATCAGACAGGGGCTAAATCAGCCCCAGCATTTT. Amino acid sequence: CAIRQGLNQPQHF.

The rearrangement joins TRBV7-9 to TRBJ1-2; 10 positions agree with TRBD1. Germline trimming cut 5 bases from V and 4 bases from J; bases unmatched to any gene: 7. Germline loops: CDR1 SEHNR, CDR2 FQNEAQ (reference sequence). The CDR3 extends over 15 amino acids. The CDR3 DNA sequence: TGTGCCAGCAGCCCCGAGGGACAGGGGCCCTATGGCTACACCTTC. Protein product: CASSPEGQGPYGYTF.

The genes are TRBV28 and TRBJ1-2; no reliable D call. The CDR3 has 12 residues. The ends were cut back, 2 bases at V and 8 bases at J, with 9 bases in the middle. Germline CDR1 is MDHEN and CDR2 is SYDVKM. The CDR3 region is CASSLNDRGYTF. CDR3 DNA: TGTGCCAGCAGTTTAAACGATCGGGGCTACACCTTC.

V gene TRBV7-9 combines with J gene TRBJ1-5; a weak D match, TRBD1 (6 bases). The length of the CDR3 is 14 residues. Trimming removed 8 bases at V and 4 bases at J, with 15 bases between. The germline V gene has CDR1 SEHNR and CDR2 FQNEAQ (reference sequence). This chain's CDR3 is CASSRGGANQPQHF. CDR3 bases: TGTGCCAGCTCTAGGGGGGGGGCGAATCAGCCCCAGCATTTT.

The chain links TRBV27 to TRBJ2-7; a possible D gene is TRBD2 (5 bases). CDR1 and CDR2 (germline): MNHEY, SMNVEV (reference sequence). The CDR3 runs 12 residues. V was shortened by 4 bases and J by 3 bases, with 7 bases between the two germline ends. Here the CDR3 DNA reads TGTGCCAGCAGTTCCCGGGGCTACGAGCAGTACTTC. This translates into CASSSRGYEQYF.

The V and J genes are TRBV4-2 and TRBJ2-7; 8 positions match TRBD2. Germline values: CDR1 LGHNA, CDR2 YNFKEQ. The CDR3 covers 16 residues. Losses at the gene ends were 4 bases for V and 0 bases for J; bases not matched to a gene: 8. DNA for the CDR3: TGTGCCAGCAGCCTTAGTCAGGGGACTAGCTCCTACGAGCAGTACTTC. It yields the protein CASSLSQGTSSYEQYF.

The rearrangement joins TRBV6-1 to TRBJ2-1; 9 bases agree with TRBD1. V shed 7 bases and J 7 bases; nucleotides not matched to a gene: 11. The CDR3 has 15 amino acids. Germline V gives CDR1 MNHNS, CDR2 SASEGT. DNA for the CDR3: TGTGCCAGCAAATTGACAGGGGGTTTAGAGAATGAGCAGTTCTTC. Translating gives CASKLTGGLENEQFF.

The V gene is TRBV2, the J gene TRBJ2-1, with D hard to call. V was cut by 10 bases and J by 0 bases, with 13 bases left in between. The CDR3 is 14 residues long. Germline assignment: CDR1 SNHLY and CDR2 FYNNEI. This CDR3 is CATSQESSYNEQFF. The CDR3 DNA reads as TGTGCCACCAGCCAAGAGAGCTCCTACAATGAGCAGTTCTTC.

The J gene is TRBJ1-5, the V gene TRBV13; no firm D call. CDR1 PRHDT and CDR2 FYEKMQ come from the germline V gene (reference sequence). Between the trimmed V and J ends, which lost 5 bases and 0 bases, there was a span of 11 bases. CDR3 length equals 15 residues. The CDR3 bases are TGTGCCAGCAGCAAACGGTCGAATAGCAATCAGCCCCAGCATTTT. It encodes CASSKRSNSNQPQHF.

J is TRBJ1-2 and V is TRBV7-6; D may be TRBD1 (5 bases). CDR1 is SGHVS and CDR2 is FNYEAQ in the germline V gene. The CDR3 is 15 amino acids. V lost 2 bases and J 4 bases, leaving 14 bases between the germline ends. In nucleotides, the CDR3 is TGTGCCAGCAGCTTAACGATGGGCGGGGCCTATGGCTACACCTTC. Amino acid sequence: CASSLTMGGAYGYTF.

The chain joins TRBV27 to TRBJ1-5; 9 bases agree with TRBD1. The V gene end was trimmed by 8 bases and the J gene end by 6 bases; junction bases not matched to a gene: 11. In germline, CDR1 is MNHEY, CDR2 SMNVEV (reference sequence). The CDR3 sequence is 15 residues long. The CDR3 DNA reads as TGTGCCAGCCACTCCGGGACAGGGTTTGGTCAGCCCCAGCATTTT. Translated: CASHSGTGFGQPQHF.

This rearrangement joins TRBV29-1 to TRBJ1-1; D gene unclear. The germline gives CDR1 SQVTM, CDR2 ANQGSEA. The CDR3 has 13 residues. V lost 4 bases and J 3 bases, leaving 12 bases between the germline ends. The CDR3 reads CSVVLGSHTEAFF. The CDR3 DNA reads TGCAGCGTTGTACTGGGCAGCCACACTGAAGCTTTCTTT. The variable domain in full, completed from reference TRBV29-1 and TRBJ1-1, reads SAVISQKPSRDICQRGTSLTIQCQVDSQVTMMFWYRQQPGQSLTLIATANQGSEATYESGFVIDKFPISRPNLTFSTLTVSNMSPEDSSIYLCSVVLGSHTEAFFGQGTRLTVV.

The chain carries TRBV5-1 and TRBJ2-7; 7 bases fit TRBD1. V was clipped by 2 bases and J by 6 bases; unmatched bases: 5. The V gene's germline CDR1 is SGHRS and CDR2 YFSETQ. The CDR3 runs 13 residues. The CDR3 DNA follows: TGCGCCAGCAGCTTTTTAGGGGGCCTCGAGCAGTACTTC. Its protein is CASSFLGGLEQYF. Combining the CDR3 with reference TRBV5-1 and TRBJ2-7 gives the whole variable domain KAGVTQTPRYLIKTRGQQVTLSCSPISGHRSVSWYQQTPGQGLQFLFEYFSETQRNKGNFPGRFSGRQFSNSRSEMNVSTLELGDSALYLCASSFLGGLEQYFGPGTRLTVT.

The CDR3 loop reads CASSSSGAGYTQYF. The CDR3 DNA reads TGTGCCAGCAGTTCAAGCGGGGCTGGGTATACGCAGTATTTT. The chain links TRBV28 to TRBJ2-3; 7 bases agree with TRBD2. The CDR3 contains 14 residues. The V gene end was trimmed by 4 bases and the J gene end by 7 bases; junction bases not matched to a gene: 8. The germline V gene has CDR1 MDHEN and CDR2 SYDVKM.

The V and J genes are TRBV28 and TRBJ2-7, with TRBD2 identical over 12 bases. V gave up 6 bases and J gave up 2 bases; unmatched junction bases: 5. Per the germline V gene, CDR1 is MDHEN and CDR2 is SYDVKM. The CDR3 spans 15 residues. The CDR3 here is CASRKRLAGAYEQYF. The CDR3 region has the DNA TGTGCCAGCAGAAAAAGACTAGCGGGGGCCTACGAGCAGTACTTC.

The chain is built from TRBV5-1 and TRBJ1-1; 11 positions agree with TRBD1. Germline trimming cut 3 bases from V and 4 bases from J; bases unmatched to any gene: 2. Germline V gives CDR1 SGHRS, CDR2 YFSETQ. The CDR3 has 14 residues. CDR3 in amino acids: CASSWGQGVTEAFF. CDR3 bases: TGCGCCAGCAGCTGGGGACAGGGGGTCACTGAAGCTTTCTTT.

The chain employs TRBV18 and TRBJ2-7; the D gene is possibly TRBD1 (5 bases). The CDR3 is made up of 15 amino acids. V gave up 3 bases and J gave up 0 bases, with 12 bases separating them. Germline values: CDR1 KGHSH, CDR2 LQKENI. For the CDR3, the DNA is TGTGCCAGCTCACCCTCACAGGAAAGCTCCTACGAGCAGTACTTC. Translating gives CASSPSQESSYEQYF.

This chain connects TRBV4-2 to TRBJ2-7; maybe TRBD2 (8 bases). V dropped 4 bases and J dropped 4 bases, with 17 bases sitting between them. The length of the CDR3 is 15 residues. Germline V lookup: CDR1 LGHNA, CDR2 YNFKEQ. This chain's CDR3 is CASSPRGTSIYEQYF. The CDR3 DNA sequence: TGTGCCAGCAGCCCCAGGGGGACTAGTATATACGAGCAGTACTTC.

The chain links TRBV28 to TRBJ1-2; 8 bases map to TRBD1. The length of the CDR3 is 18 residues. Per germline, CDR1 MDHEN and CDR2 SYDVKM. V lost 8 bases, J lost 2 bases, and 19 bases stayed unmatched. The CDR3 DNA is TGTGCCAGCCGGAACTTACTCTCCTTGGGACAGGAGAACTATGGCTACACCTTC. It encodes CASRNLLSLGQENYGYTF.

The chain combines TRBV7-3 with TRBJ2-3, with TRBD2 matching 13 bases. Germline V gene data show CDR1 as SGHTA and CDR2 as FQGTGA. The CDR3 loop spans 14 amino acids. The J segment lost 6 bases and the V segment lost 4 bases, leaving 1 base of the junction unmatched. CDR3 sequence (DNA): TGTGCCAGCAGCTCGGGACTAGCGGGGGATACGCAGTATTTT. It yields the protein CASSSGLAGDTQYF.

The V and J genes are TRBV11-2 and TRBJ2-3; 8 bases are shared with TRBD1. The CDR3 loop spans 16 amino acids. With V trimmed by 3 bases and J by 6 bases, 11 bases remained unmatched. The V gene's germline CDR1 is SGHAT and CDR2 FQNNGV. In DNA, the CDR3 is TGTGCCAGCAGCTTTGGAGGCAGGGGGCGCGTGGATACGCAGTATTTT. The encoded protein is CASSFGGRGRVDTQYF.